The 13 T cell receptor beta chains reported below all come from one sample, sequenced in a study of shared clonotypes between healthy human individuals. Clones were read by immunoSEQ multiplex PCR, and TCRdb kept only the in-frame ones, dropping some. This table holds about 680,000 clones, 73% found once. Sequencing input: memory CD4+ T cells sorted from blood. Described subset: CD45RA-negative fraction. The origin of the receptors is a woman in her 30s in good health.

The rearrangement uses TRBV30 and TRBJ2-5, with TRBD2 matching 13 bases. The J call may be mistaken, given a closer DNA end match to TRBJ2-7. Germline V lookup: CDR1 GTSNPN, CDR2 SVGIG (reference sequence). There are 14 residues in the CDR3. This chain's CDR3 is CAWSLGLAGYEQYF. CDR3 in DNA: TGTGCCTGGAGCCTGGGACTAGCGGGATACGAGCAGTACTTC.

The gene calls are TRBV5-6 and TRBJ2-3; no clear D. V was shortened by 6 bases and J by 4 bases, with 9 bases between the two germline ends. Germline assignment: CDR1 SGHDT and CDR2 YYEEEE. CDR3 length: 12 residues. The CDR3 here is CASTYGADTQYF. In DNA, the CDR3 is TGTGCCAGCACCTATGGGGCAGATACGCAGTATTTT.

This clone was seen repeatedly, ten times or more. V and J are TRBV19 and TRBJ1-2; 9 nucleotides match TRBD1. Germline values: CDR1 LNHDA, CDR2 SQIVND (reference sequence). CDR3 size: 15 residues. V trimming: 4 bases; J trimming: 2 bases; junction bases outside the gene matches: 5. CDR3 sequence (DNA): TGTGCCAGTAGTACCGGGACAGGGACCAACTATGGCTACACCTTC. This encodes CASSTGTGTNYGYTF.

This clone has a handful of counts. V is TRBV15 and J is TRBJ1-2, with TRBD1 identical over 7 bases. The CDR3 runs 19 residues. Trimming took 1 base from V and 1 from J; bases not matched to a gene: 15. Germline-derived CDR1 and CDR2 are LNHNV and YYDKDF (reference sequence). The CDR3 region is CATSRARTGTAALNYGYTF. The CDR3 bases are TGTGCCACCAGCAGAGCCCGGACCGGGACAGCGGCCCTTAACTATGGCTACACCTTC.

This chain uses TRBV28 with TRBJ1-5; tentatively, D is TRBD1 (5 bases). The CDR3 covers 16 residues. Trimming cost V 3 bases and J 10 bases, with 22 bases left between them. Germline CDR1 is MDHEN and CDR2 is SYDVKM. CDR3: CASSFLAGRGIIPQHF. Here the CDR3 DNA reads TGTGCCAGCAGTTTTCTGGCAGGGAGGGGAATCATACCCCAGCATTTT.

V usage is TRBV27 and J usage is TRBJ1-5; D is unresolved. Germline-derived CDR1 and CDR2 are MNHEY and SMNVEV (reference sequence). This CDR3 has 14 amino acids. V was clipped by 5 bases and J by 1 base, with 9 bases between them. The CDR3, as DNA: TGTGCCAGCAGTCTGAGGGAGAGCAATCAGCCCCAGCATTTT. Residues: CASSLRESNQPQHF.

V and J are TRBV28 and TRBJ1-1, with TRBD1 matching over 7 bases. CDR1 is MDHEN, CDR2 SYDVKM, per germline. The CDR3 is made up of 15 amino acids. The trim removed 5 bases at V and 4 bases at J, leaving 10 bases unmatched. CDR3 sequence: CASSRRDSGVTEAFF. The CDR3 nucleotides are TGTGCCAGCAGTCGTCGGGACAGCGGGGTCACTGAAGCTTTCTTT. The full variable domain, in which reference TRBV28 and TRBJ1-1 provide the parts outside the CDR3, is DVKVTQSSRYLVKRTGEKVFLECVQDMDHENMFWYRQDPGLGLRLIYFSYDVKMKEKGDIPEGYSVSREKKERFSLILESASTNQTSMYLCASSRRDSGVTEAFFGQGTRLTVV.

The J gene is TRBJ2-7, the V gene TRBV7-9, with a possible D match to TRBD2 (6 bases). Germline assignment: CDR1 SEHNR and CDR2 FQNEAQ (reference sequence). V was pared by 0 bases and J by 4 bases, with 10 bases between. The CDR3 consists of 14 residues. This CDR3 reads CASSLAGGRYEQYF. In nucleotides, the CDR3 is TGTGCCAGCAGCTTAGCGGGAGGCAGATACGAGCAGTACTTC.

To note about this clone: Other DNA sequences in the same sample also yield this CDR3. This chain connects TRBV5-8 to TRBJ2-5; TRBD1 agrees at 8 bases. The CDR3 is made up of 14 amino acids. Germline CDR1 reads SGHTS; CDR2 reads YDEGEE. Trimming took 3 bases from V and 2 from J; bases not matched to a gene: 3. CDR3 residues: CASSSGQGQETQYF. The CDR3 DNA follows: TGTGCCAGCAGCTCAGGACAGGGTCAAGAGACCCAGTACTTC. Using reference TRBV5-8 and TRBJ2-5 for the parts outside the CDR3, the full variable domain is EAGVTQSPTHLIKTRGQQATLRCSPISGHTSVYWYQQALGLGLQFLLWYDEGEERNRGNFPPRFSGRQFPNYSSELNVNALELEDSALYLCASSSGQGQETQYFGPGTRLLVL.

In this sample, this clone turned up once. The chain couples TRBV10-3 to TRBJ1-2, with no clear D. Germline CDR1 reads ENHRY; CDR2 reads SYGVKD. The CDR3 loop spans 16 amino acids. Trimming cost V 2 bases and J 4 bases, with 17 bases left between them. CDR3 region: CAISETDDTATYGYTF. CDR3 DNA: TGTGCCATCAGTGAGACGGACGACACAGCGACCTATGGCTACACCTTC.

The rearrangement links TRBV5-8 to TRBJ1-2; D not certain. The CDR3 length is 15 residues. Trimming took off 0 bases at V and 3 bases at J, with 12 bases between the two ends. The germline CDR1 and CDR2 sequences are SGHTS and YDEGEE. The CDR3 sequence: CASSLVAAHDYGYTF. The CDR3 DNA sequence: TGTGCCAGCAGCTTGGTCGCAGCGCACGACTATGGCTACACCTTC.

The rearrangement uses TRBV28 and TRBJ2-7; 8 nucleotides agree with TRBD1. The CDR3 loop spans 14 amino acids. V dropped 2 bases and J dropped 2; count of bases not matched to a gene: 2. The germline CDR1 and CDR2 sequences are MDHEN and SYDVKM. CDR3 residues: CASSLTGGTYEQYF. DNA for the CDR3: TGTGCCAGCAGTTTAACAGGGGGAACCTACGAGCAGTACTTC.

The genes are TRBV10-3 and TRBJ2-7, with 9 bases aligning to TRBD2. The CDR3 loop spans 15 amino acids. V lost 0 bases to trimming and J lost 4 bases; unmatched junction nucleotides: 4. The germline V gene encodes CDR1 ENHRY and CDR2 SYGVKD. CDR3 coding DNA: TGTGCCATCAGTGAGTCTGAACTAGCGGGTTACGAGCAGTACTTC. Its protein is CAISESELAGYEQYF.